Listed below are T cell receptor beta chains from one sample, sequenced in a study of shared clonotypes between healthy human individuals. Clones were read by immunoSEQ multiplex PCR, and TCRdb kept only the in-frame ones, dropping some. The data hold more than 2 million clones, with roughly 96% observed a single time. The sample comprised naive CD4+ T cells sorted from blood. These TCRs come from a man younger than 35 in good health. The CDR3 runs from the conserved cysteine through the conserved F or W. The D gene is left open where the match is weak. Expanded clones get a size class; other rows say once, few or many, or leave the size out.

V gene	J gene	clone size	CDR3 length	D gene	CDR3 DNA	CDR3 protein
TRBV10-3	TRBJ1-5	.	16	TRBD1	TGTGCCATCAGTGGGGGACAGGGGATAGGCAATCAGCCCCAGCATTTT	CAISGGQGIGNQPQHF
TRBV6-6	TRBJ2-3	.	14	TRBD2	TGTGCCAGCAGTGCGGGACTAGCGGCAGATACGCAGTATTTT	CASSAGLAADTQYF
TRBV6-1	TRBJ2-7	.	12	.	TGTGCCAGCACACAGGGTCTGGGGGAGCAGTACTTC	CASTQGLGEQYF
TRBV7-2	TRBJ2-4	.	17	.	TGTGCCAGCAGCTTAGAATTGGGGATCTTAGCCAAAAACATTCAGTACTTC	CASSLELGILAKNIQYF
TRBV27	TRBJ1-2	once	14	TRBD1	TGTGCCAGCAGTGAAAACAGGGGGCCGTATGGCTACACCTTC	CASSENRGPYGYTF
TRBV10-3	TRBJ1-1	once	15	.	TGTGCCATCAGTGAGAATCCAGGGAAGAACACTGAAGCTTTCTTT	CAISENPGKNTEAFF
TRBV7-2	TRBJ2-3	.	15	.	TGTGCCAGCAGCTTAAGAGGACACGGTACAGATACGCAGTATTTT	CASSLRGHGTDTQYF
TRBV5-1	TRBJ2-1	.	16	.	TGCGCCAGCAGCTCCGGGACCGAGCTCTCCTACAATGAGCAGTTCTTC	CASSSGTELSYNEQFF
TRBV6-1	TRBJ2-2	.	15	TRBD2	TGTGCCAGCAGTGAACCGGGAGGGAACGCCGGGGAGCTGTTTTTT	CASSEPGGNAGELFF
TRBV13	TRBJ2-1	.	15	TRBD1	TGTGCCAGCAGAATAACGGGACAGGGCACCAATGAGCAGTTCTTC	CASRITGQGTNEQFF
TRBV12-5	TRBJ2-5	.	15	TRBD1	TGTGCTAGTGGGGCAGGGACAGGGGAACAAGAGACCCAGTACTTC	CASGAGTGEQETQYF
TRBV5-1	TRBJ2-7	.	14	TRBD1	TGCGCCAGCAGCTTGGGACAGGGTAATTCCGAGCAGTACTTC	CASSLGQGNSEQYF
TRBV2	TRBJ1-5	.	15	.	TGTGCCAGCAGTGAATTGGCCAGCGGCAATCAGCCCCAGCATTTT	CASSELASGNQPQHF
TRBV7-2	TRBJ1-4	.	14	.	TGTGCCGCCAAACCGGGACCGGATAATGAAAAACTGTTTTTT	CAAKPGPDNEKLFF
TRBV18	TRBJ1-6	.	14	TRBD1	TGTGCCAGCTCCGGGACAGGGGGCATTTCACCCCTCCACTTT	CASSGTGGISPLHF
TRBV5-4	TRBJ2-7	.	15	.	TGTGCCAGCAGCGCGATGCGAGTCGGCCCCTACGAGCAGTACTTC	CASSAMRVGPYEQYF
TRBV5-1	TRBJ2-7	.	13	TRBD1	TGCGCCAGCAGCTTCCCGGGACAGAGCGAGCAGTACTTC	CASSFPGQSEQYF
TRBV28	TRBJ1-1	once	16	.	TGTGCCAGCGGAAAGCCTAGGAACATTATGAACACTGAAGCTTTCTTT	CASGKPRNIMNTEAFF
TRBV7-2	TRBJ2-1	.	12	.	TGTGCCAGCAGCCCCCAGGACAATGAGCAGTTCTTC	CASSPQDNEQFF
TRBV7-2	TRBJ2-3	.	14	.	TGTGCCAGCAGCTTAGGTCAGGGGTCAGATACGCAGTATTTT	CASSLGQGSDTQYF
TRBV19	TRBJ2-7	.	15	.	TGTGCCAGTAGTATGACCGGGGGTCACACCTACGAGCAGTACTTC	CASSMTGGHTYEQYF
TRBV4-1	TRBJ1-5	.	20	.	TGCGCCAGCAGCCACATAAAGACGGCCGACAGTAGGGCTGGAAATCAGCCCCAGCATTTT	CASSHIKTADSRAGNQPQHF
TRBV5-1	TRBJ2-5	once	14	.	TGCGCCAGCAGCTTTACTAGCTCTCAAGAGACCCAGTACTTC	CASSFTSSQETQYF
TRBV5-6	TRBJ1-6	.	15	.	TGTGCCAGCAGCCCGGAGCAGGGGCGGCGATCACCCCTCCACTTT	CASSPEQGRRSPLHF
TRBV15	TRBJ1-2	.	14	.	TGTGCCACCAGCAGAGATTTGGAGAGCTATGGCTACACCTTC	CATSRDLESYGYTF
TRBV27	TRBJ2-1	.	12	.	TGTGCCAGCAGTTCCCCCCCAAATGAGCAGTTCTTC	CASSSPPNEQFF
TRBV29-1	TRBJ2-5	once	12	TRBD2	TGCAGCGTTCGACGGGGGGAAGAGACCCAGTACTTC	CSVRRGEETQYF
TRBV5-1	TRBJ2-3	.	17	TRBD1	TGCGCCAGCAGCTTAGGGACAGGCACTAACCGAGGAGATACGCAGTATTTT	CASSLGTGTNRGDTQYF
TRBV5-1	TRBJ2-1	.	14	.	TGCGCCAGCAGCTTGGTGTTTGGGGGCAATGAGCAGTTCTTC	CASSLVFGGNEQFF
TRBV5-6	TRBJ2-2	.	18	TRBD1	TGTGCCAGCAGCCCGGGGGTTAGGGGACAGGGGAACACCGGGGAGCTGTTTTTT	CASSPGVRGQGNTGELFF
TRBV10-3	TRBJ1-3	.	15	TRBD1	TGTGCCATCAGACGGGGACAGAACTCTGGAAACACCATATATTTT	CAIRRGQNSGNTIYF
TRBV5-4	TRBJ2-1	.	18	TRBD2	TGTGCCAGCAGCTTGGCCGGGACTAGCGGGAGTTCCTACAATGAGCAGTTCTTC	CASSLAGTSGSSYNEQFF
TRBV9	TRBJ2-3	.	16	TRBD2	TGTGCCAGCAGCGTAGGATCCAGCGGGGGTACAGATACGCAGTATTTT	CASSVGSSGGTDTQYF
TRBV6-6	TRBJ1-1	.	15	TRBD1	TGTGCCAGCAGCTTAGGGACAGGCCAGAACACTGAAGCTTTCTTT	CASSLGTGQNTEAFF
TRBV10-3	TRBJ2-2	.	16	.	TGTGCCATCAGTGAGTCTAGGACGTCAGGCACCGGGGAGCTGTTTTTT	CAISESRTSGTGELFF
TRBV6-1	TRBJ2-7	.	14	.	TGTGCCAGCAGTGATAGAGGCCCTTTCTACGAGCAGTACTTC	CASSDRGPFYEQYF
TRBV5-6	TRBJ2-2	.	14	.	TGTGCCAGCAGCTTGGTGTCTAACACCGGGGAGCTGTTTTTT	CASSLVSNTGELFF
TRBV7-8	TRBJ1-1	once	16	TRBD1	TGTGCCAGCAGCTTAGTGCCAGGGGGGATGAACACTGAAGCTTTCTTT	CASSLVPGGMNTEAFF
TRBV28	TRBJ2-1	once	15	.	TGTGCCAGCAGTTCCGGGAGCATCGGGGGCAATGAGCAGTTCTTC	CASSSGSIGGNEQFF
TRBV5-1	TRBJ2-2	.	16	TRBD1	TGCGCCAGCAGCTTATCTACAGGGGTCGGCACCGGGGAGCTGTTTTTT	CASSLSTGVGTGELFF
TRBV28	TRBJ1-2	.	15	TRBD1	TGTGCCAGCAGTTTCCGGGACAGGGTCAACTATGGCTACACCTTC	CASSFRDRVNYGYTF